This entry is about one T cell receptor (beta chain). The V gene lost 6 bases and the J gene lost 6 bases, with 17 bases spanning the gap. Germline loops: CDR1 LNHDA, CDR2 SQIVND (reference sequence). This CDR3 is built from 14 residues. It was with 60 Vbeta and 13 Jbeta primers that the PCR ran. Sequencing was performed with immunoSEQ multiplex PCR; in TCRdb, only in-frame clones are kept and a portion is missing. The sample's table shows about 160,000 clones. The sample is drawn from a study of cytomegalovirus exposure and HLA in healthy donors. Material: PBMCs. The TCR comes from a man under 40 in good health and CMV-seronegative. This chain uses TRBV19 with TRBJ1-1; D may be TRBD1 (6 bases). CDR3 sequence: CASRTTRGYAEAFF. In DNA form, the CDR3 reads TGTGCCAGTAGAACGACCAGGGGTTACGCTGAAGCTTTCTTT.